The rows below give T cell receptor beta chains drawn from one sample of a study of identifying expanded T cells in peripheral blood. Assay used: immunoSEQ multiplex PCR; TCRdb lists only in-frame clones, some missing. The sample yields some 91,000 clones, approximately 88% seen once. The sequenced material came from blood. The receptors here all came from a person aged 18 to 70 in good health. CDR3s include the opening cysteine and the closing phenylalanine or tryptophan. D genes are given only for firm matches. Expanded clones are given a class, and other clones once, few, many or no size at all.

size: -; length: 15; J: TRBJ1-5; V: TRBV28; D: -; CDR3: CASSAPGPRYQPQHF; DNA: TGTGCCAGCAGTGCCCCGGGACCCCGGTATCAGCCCCAGCATTTT
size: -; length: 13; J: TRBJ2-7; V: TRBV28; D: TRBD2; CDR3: CASKQASGYEQYF; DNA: TGTGCCAGCAAGCAGGCTAGCGGATACGAGCAGTACTTC
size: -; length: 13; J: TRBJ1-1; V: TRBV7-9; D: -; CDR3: CASSLPPSTEAFF; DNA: TGTGCCAGCAGCTTGCCCCCTTCCACTGAAGCTTTCTTT
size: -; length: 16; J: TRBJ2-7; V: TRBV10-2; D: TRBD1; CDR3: CASSEPRDRDSYEQYF; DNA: TGCGCCAGCAGTGAGCCCAGGGACAGGGACTCCTACGAGCAGTACTTC
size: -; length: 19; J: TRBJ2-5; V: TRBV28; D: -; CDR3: CASSFLSTGRESNQETQYF; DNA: TGTGCCAGCAGTTTTCTCTCGACAGGGAGGGAATCCAACCAAGAGACCCAGTACTTC
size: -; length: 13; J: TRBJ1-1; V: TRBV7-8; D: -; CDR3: CASSRSLEGEAFF; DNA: TGTGCCAGCAGCCGCTCTCTGGAGGGTGAAGCTTTCTTT
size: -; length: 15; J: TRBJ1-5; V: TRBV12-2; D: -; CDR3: CASHLSWVSNQPQHF; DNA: TGTGCAAGTCATTTGTCTTGGGTTAGCAATCAGCCCCAGCATTTT
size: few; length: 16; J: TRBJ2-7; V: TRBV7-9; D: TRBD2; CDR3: CASSLGGLAGAQEQYF; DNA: TGTGCCAGCAGCTTAGGGGGACTAGCGGGAGCTCAAGAGCAGTACTTC
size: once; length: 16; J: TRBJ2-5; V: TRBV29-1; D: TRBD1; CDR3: CSVKTGVQGRQGTQYF; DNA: TGCAGCGTGAAAACAGGGGTGCAGGGCAGACAAGGGACCCAGTACTTC
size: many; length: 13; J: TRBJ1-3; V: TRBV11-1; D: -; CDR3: CASSDHSGNTIYF; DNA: TGTGCCAGCAGCGATCATTCTGGAAACACCATATATTTT
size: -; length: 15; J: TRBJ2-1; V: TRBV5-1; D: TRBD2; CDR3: CASSSGGDFYNEQFF; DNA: TGCGCCAGCAGCTCCGGGGGGGACTTCTACAATGAGCAGTTCTTC
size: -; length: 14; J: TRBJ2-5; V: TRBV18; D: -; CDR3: CASSPTEYQETQYF; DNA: TGTGCCAGCTCTCCGACGGAATACCAAGAGACCCAGTACTTC
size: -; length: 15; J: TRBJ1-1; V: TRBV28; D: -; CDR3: CASTTRWGEYTEAFF; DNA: TGTGCCAGCACCACTAGGTGGGGCGAATACACTGAAGCTTTCTTT
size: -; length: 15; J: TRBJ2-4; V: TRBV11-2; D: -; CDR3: CASSLGASPKNIQYF; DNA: TGTGCCAGCAGCTTAGGTGCCAGCCCAAAAAACATTCAGTACTTC
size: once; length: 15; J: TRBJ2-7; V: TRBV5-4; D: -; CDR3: CASSSEPQGSYEQYF; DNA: TGTGCCAGCAGCTCTGAACCCCAGGGATCCTACGAGCAGTACTTC
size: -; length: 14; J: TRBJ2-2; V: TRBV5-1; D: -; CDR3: CASSLETHSGELFF; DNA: TGCGCCAGCAGCTTGGAGACCCATTCCGGGGAGCTGTTTTTT
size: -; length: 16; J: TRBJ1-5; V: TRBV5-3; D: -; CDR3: CARGPGRRLSNQPQHF; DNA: TGTGCCAGAGGGCCCGGGCGGAGGCTTAGCAATCAGCCCCAGCATTTT
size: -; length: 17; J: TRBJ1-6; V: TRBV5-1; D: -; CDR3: CASSLEGTAQYNSPLHF; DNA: TGCGCCAGCAGCTTGGAGGGGACGGCGCAGTATAATTCACCCCTCCACTTT